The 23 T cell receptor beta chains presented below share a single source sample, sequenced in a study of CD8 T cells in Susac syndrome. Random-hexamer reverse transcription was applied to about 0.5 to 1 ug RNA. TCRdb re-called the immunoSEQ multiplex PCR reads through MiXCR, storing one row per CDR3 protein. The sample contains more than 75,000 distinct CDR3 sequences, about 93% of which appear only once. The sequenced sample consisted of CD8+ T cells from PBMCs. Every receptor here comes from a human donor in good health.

CDR3 nucleotide sequence: TGTGCCAGTACCTCAGGGGGGGGGCACAATTCACCCCTCCACTTT. Its translation is CASTSGGGHNSPLHF. The chain employs TRBV19 and TRBJ1-6, with TRBD1 matching over 7 bases. CDR3 length: 15 residues. Germline loops: CDR1 LNHDA, CDR2 SQIVND (reference sequence). V lost 7 bases, J lost 7 bases, and 10 bases stayed unmatched.

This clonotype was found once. CDR3 in DNA: TGCGCCAGCACTCCCCAAGGCTACACCTTC. Translating gives CASTPQGYTF. This chain uses TRBV23-1 with TRBJ1-2; unclear D gene. TRBV23-1 is designated an ORF whose function remains uncertain. Deletions cut 7 bases from V and 8 bases from J, with 8 bases between. The CDR3 has 10 amino acids.

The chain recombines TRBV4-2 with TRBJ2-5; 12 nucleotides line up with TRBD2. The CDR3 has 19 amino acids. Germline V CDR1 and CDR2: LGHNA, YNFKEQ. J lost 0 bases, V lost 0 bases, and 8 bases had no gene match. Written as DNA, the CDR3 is TGTGCCAGCAGCCAAGAAGTGCTAGCGGGGGGGTGGTACCAAGAGACCCAGTACTTC. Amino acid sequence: CASSQEVLAGGWYQETQYF.

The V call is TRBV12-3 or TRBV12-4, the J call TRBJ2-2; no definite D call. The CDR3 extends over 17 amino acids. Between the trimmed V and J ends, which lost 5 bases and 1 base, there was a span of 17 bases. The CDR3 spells CASSDDGSPRNTGELFF. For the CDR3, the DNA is TGTGCCAGCAGTGACGACGGTTCCCCCAGGAACACCGGGGAGCTGTTTTTT.

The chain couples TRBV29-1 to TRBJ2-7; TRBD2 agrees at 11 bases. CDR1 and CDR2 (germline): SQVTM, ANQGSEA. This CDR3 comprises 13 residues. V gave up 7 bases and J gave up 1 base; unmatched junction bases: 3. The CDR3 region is CSASGGTSYEQYF. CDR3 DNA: TGCAGCGCTAGCGGGGGGACTTCCTACGAGCAGTACTTC.

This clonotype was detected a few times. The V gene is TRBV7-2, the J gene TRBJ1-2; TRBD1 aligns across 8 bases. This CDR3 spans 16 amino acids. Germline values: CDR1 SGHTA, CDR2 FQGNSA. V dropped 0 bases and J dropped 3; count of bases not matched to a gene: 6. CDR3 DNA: TGTGCCAGCAGCTTAGCGCCCCTGACAGGGGACTATGGCTACACCTTC. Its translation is CASSLAPLTGDYGYTF.

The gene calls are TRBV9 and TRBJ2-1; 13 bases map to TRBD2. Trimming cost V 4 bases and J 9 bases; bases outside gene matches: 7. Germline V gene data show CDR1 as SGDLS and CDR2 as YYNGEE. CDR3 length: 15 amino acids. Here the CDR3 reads CASSPSGLAGAEQFF. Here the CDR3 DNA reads TGTGCCAGCAGCCCCAGCGGACTAGCGGGGGCTGAGCAGTTCTTC. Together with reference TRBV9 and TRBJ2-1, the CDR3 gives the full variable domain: DSGVTQTPKHLITATGQRVTLRCSPRSGDLSVYWYQQSLDQGLQFLIQYYNGEERAKGNILERFSAQQFPDLHSELNLSSLELGDSALYFCASSPSGLAGAEQFFGPGTRLTVL.

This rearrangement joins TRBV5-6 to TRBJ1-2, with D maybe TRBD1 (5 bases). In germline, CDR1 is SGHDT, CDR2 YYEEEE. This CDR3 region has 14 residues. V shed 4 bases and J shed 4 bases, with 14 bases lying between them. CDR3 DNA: TGTGCCAGCAGCGGCCGCCGGGACCCCTATGGCTACACCTTC. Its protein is CASSGRRDPYGYTF. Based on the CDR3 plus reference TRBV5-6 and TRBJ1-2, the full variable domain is DAGVTQSPTHLIKTRGQQVTLRCSPKSGHDTVSWYQQALGQGPQFIFQYYEEEERQRGNFPDRFSGHQFPNYSSELNVNALLLGDSALYLCASSGRRDPYGYTFGSGTRLTVV.

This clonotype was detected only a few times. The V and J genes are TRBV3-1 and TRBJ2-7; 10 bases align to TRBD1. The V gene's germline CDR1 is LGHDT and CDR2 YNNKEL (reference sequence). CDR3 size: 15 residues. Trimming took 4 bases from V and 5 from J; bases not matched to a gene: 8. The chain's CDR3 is CASSLEGQGYNEQYF. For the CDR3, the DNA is TGTGCCAGCAGCCTGGAGGGACAGGGGTATAACGAGCAGTACTTC.

The CDR3 nucleotides are TGCAGCGTTGAAGGGGAAGAGAACTATGGCTACACCTTC. Its translation: CSVEGEENYGYTF. This rearrangement joins TRBV29-1 to TRBJ1-2; unclear D gene. Germline-derived CDR1 and CDR2 are SQVTM and ANQGSEA. This CDR3 comprises 13 residues. Trimming cost V 1 base and J 2 bases, with 8 bases left between them.

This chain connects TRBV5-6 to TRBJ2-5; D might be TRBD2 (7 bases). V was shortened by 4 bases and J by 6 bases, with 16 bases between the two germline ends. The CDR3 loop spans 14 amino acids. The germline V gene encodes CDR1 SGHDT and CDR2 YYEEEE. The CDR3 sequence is CASSKGGSGKTQYF. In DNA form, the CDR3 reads TGTGCCAGCAGCAAAGGGGGGAGCGGGAAGACCCAGTACTTC.

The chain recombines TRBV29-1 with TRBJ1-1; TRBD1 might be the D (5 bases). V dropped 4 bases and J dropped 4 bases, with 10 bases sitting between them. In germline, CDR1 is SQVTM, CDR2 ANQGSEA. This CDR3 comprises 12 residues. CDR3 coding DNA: TGCAGCGTTGTACAGAGGGGCACTGAAGCTTTCTTT. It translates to CSVVQRGTEAFF.

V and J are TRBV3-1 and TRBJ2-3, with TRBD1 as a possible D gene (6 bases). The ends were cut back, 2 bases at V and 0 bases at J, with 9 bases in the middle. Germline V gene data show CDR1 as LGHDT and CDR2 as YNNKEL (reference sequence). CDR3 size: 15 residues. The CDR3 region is CASSQTGPSTDTQYF. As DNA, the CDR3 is TGTGCCAGCAGCCAAACAGGGCCCAGCACAGATACGCAGTATTTT.

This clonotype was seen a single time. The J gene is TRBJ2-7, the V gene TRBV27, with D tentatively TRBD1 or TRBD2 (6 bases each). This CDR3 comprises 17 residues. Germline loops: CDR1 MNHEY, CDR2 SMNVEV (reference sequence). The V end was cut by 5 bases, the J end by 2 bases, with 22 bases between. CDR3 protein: CASSPPVTGAETYEQYF. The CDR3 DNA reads TGTGCCAGCAGTCCCCCCGTCACGGGGGCGGAGACCTACGAGCAGTACTTC.

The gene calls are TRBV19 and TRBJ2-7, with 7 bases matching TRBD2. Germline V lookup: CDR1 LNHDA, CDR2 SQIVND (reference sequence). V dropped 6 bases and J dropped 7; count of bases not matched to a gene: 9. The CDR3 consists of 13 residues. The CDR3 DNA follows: TGTGCCAGTAGAAGGGCAGGGAGGGAAGAGCAGTACTTC. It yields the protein CASRRAGREEQYF.

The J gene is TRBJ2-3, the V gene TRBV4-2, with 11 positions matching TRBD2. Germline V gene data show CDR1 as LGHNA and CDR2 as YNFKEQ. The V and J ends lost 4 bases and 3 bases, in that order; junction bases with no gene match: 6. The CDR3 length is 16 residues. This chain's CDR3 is CASSPTSGGLTDTQYF. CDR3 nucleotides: TGTGCCAGCAGCCCAACTAGCGGGGGTTTGACAGATACGCAGTATTTT.

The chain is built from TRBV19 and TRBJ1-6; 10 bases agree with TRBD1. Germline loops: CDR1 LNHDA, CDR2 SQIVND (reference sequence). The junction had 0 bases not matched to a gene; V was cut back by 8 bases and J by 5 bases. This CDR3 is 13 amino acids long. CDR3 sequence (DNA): TGTGCCAGTGGGACAGGGGATAATTCACCCCTCCACTTT. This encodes CASGTGDNSPLHF.

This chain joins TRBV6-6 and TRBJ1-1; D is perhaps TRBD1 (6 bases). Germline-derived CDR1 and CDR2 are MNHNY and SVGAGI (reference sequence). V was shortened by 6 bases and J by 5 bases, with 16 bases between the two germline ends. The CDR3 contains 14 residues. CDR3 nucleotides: TGTGCCAGCAGCCCCACGGGGGGGCAAACTGAAGCTTTCTTT. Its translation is CASSPTGGQTEAFF.

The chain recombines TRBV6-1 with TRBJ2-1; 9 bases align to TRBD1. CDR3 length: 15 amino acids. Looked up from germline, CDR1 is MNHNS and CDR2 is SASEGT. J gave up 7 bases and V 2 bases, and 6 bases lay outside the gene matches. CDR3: CASSENWTGDNEQFF. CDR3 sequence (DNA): TGTGCCAGCAGTGAAAACTGGACAGGGGATAATGAGCAGTTCTTC.

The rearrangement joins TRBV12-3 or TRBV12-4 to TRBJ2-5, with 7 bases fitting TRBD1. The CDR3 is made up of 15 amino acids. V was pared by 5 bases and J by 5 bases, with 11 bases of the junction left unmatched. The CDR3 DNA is TGTGCCAGCAGTGATACAGGGGTTTGGCCGGAGACCCAGTACTTC. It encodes CASSDTGVWPETQYF.

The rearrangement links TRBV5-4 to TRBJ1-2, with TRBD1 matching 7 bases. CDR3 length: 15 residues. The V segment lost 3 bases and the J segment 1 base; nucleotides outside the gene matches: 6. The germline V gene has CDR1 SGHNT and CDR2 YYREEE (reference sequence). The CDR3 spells CASSSRDSINYGYTF. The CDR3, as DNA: TGTGCCAGCAGCTCCCGGGACAGCATTAACTATGGCTACACCTTC.

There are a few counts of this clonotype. Here the CDR3 DNA reads TGTGCCAGCTCAGACAGGGGTTACGAGCAGTACTTC. This translates into CASSDRGYEQYF. The chain has TRBV18 and TRBJ2-7; 8 bases line up with TRBD1. Germline CDR1 is KGHSH and CDR2 is LQKENI. V lost 5 bases and J lost 4; bases outside the gene matches: 1. This CDR3 comprises 12 residues.

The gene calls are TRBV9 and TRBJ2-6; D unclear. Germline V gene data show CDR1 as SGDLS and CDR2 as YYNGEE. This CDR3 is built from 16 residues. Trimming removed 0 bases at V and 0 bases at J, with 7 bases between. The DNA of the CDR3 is TGTGCCAGCAGCGTAGCTGACCTCTCTGGGGCCAACGTCCTGACTTTC. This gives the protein CASSVADLSGANVLTF.